This T cell receptor (beta chain) was sequenced for a study of T cell responses to AZD1222 COVID-19 vaccine. A note on this clone: Sequence at one end of the junction differs from germline and may be a read error.

This table comes from immunoSEQ multiplex PCR, and its TCRdb copy is limited to in-frame clones, with some not included. The repertoire holds under 150,000 clones, with roughly nine tenths as singletons. The receptor was isolated from an adult who received the AZD1222 COVID-19 vaccine. This material consisted of peripheral blood, taken 28 days after the second AZD1222 dose.

The CDR3 here is CASSPDSGGLFF. The CDR3 coding sequence is TGTGCCAGCTCACCCGACAGTGGGGGGCTGTTTTTT. The V and J genes are TRBV18 and TRBJ2-2; D is perhaps TRBD1 or TRBD2 (5 bases each). The CDR3 sequence is 12 residues long. Germline V gene sequence: CDR1 KGHSH, CDR2 LQKENI.